This TCR beta chain was recovered during a study of PD-1 blockade in mismatch repair-deficient tumors (dated 2017 in TCRdb). Looking at the study overall: Between late 2013 and September 2016, 90 or so consecutive patients with over ten mismatch repair-deficient cancer types, all previously treated and progressing, were enrolled in the trial. Tumor-associated T cell clones in the peripheral blood of patients responding to PD-1 blockade were tracked using deep sequencing of TCR CDR3 regions. Results the study describes overall, beyond this receptor: After pembrolizumab, tumor-resident clones, which were often undetectable in blood before treatment, expanded rapidly and then contracted, generally ahead of radiologic responses.

Reading from cysteine to phenylalanine, the CDR3 counts 13 amino acids. This entry keeps only the CDR3 DNA: 39 bases, framed from base 1. V is clipped by 9 bases and J by 1 base, and the sequence between their germline boundaries is 10 bases long. Via the germline V gene, CDR1 is SGHVS and CDR2 FNYEAQ. For every enrolled patient, mismatch repair deficiency was confirmed by either polymerase chain reaction or immunohistochemistry. TCR sequencing was performed for a few patients who responded to pembrolizumab therapy. Pembrolizumab PD-1 blockade was prospectively tested in advanced mismatch repair-deficient cancers, regardless of tissue of origin, in the phase II trial. Peripheral blood T cell samples were serially collected before and at multiple times after PD-1 blockade was started. Blood sampling times were reported as weeks after the first pembrolizumab dose. The method behind the library was the immunoSEQ multiplex PCR assay. Entries here come from immuneACCESS through TCRdb and include only in-frame sequences with V and J called. Some clones fail to appear in such tables; in the studies checked, an unresolved V gene covers under half of the shortfall, and the cause of the remainder is unknown. Here the sample has more than 95,000 clones; more than 85% occur a single time. The ten most abundant clones make up around an eighth of the sample.

Concerning this clone: This clone's antigen is unknown. No clone much larger than this one lies a single base away; base qualities are absent.

The chain uses TRBV7-6 and TRBJ2-4; TRBD1 is possibly the D segment (6 matching bases). The sample consisted of peripheral blood, taken 44 weeks after starting pembrolizumab. This TCR derives from an adult with mismatch repair-deficient cancer. The nucleotides read TGTGCCAGTTCTCAGGGGGCCAAAAACATTCAGTACTTC. Translated, this gives CASSQGAKNIQYF. Reference TRBV7-6 and TRBJ2-4 genes cover what lies past the CDR3, so the full variable domain is GAGVSQSPRYKVTKRGQDVALRCDPISGHVSLYWYRQALGQGPEFLTYFNYEAQQDKSGLPNDRFSAERPEGSISTLTIQRTEQRDSAMYRCASSQGAKNIQYFGAGTRLSVL.